Reported below is one TCR beta chain. The entry originates in a study of blood T cell repertoires in COVID-19. About the study: The United States, Italy and Spain supplied acute and convalescent COVID-19 samples. From T cells, B-cell-depleted T cells, or PBMCs came the material, which was cDNA or gDNA.

The CDR3 consists of 14 residues. Germline lookup yields CDR1 SNHLY and CDR2 FYNNEI. The V gene end was trimmed by 6 bases and the J gene end by 1 base; junction bases not matched to a gene: 4. Source study methods: Reference gene primer amplification yielded estimated nucleated cell counts. TCRdb keeps only in-frame clones here, not all; method: immunoSEQ multiplex PCR. V and J calls and clone size are copied from that table; D and trimming were computed from the DNA. The data contain 300,000 or so clones, around four fifths of them seen just once; the ten biggest clones take up 4.1%. The specimen was peripheral blood. This TCR was recovered from a woman between 50 and 59 years old with active or convalescent COVID-19. The V gene is TRBV2, the J gene TRBJ1-2, with 8 bases aligning to TRBD1. The CDR3 sequence: CASRETGDNYGYTF. For the CDR3, the DNA is TGTGCCAGCAGGGAGACAGGGGATAACTATGGCTACACCTTC. Full variable domain (remainder filled in from reference TRBV2 and TRBJ1-2): EPEVTQTPSHQVTQMGQEVILRCVPISNHLYFYWYRQILGQKVEFLVSFYNNEISEKSEIFDDQFSVERPDGSNFTLKIRSTKLEDSAMYFCASRETGDNYGYTFGSGTRLTVV.